The T cell receptor beta chain described here comes from a study of response to subunit inactivated influenza vaccine. Whole-study findings and limits: The study's authors posited that every seasonal influenza vaccination enlists few new T cells.

Germline V CDR1 and CDR2: LNHDA, SQIVND (reference sequence). Trimming removed 3 bases from V and 2 bases from J; junction bases left unmatched: 3. The CDR3 contains 14 residues. In regard to this clonotype: Its antigen is still unknown.

TCRdb used MiXCR to reprocess the RT-PCR reads, holding one entry per CDR3 protein. The sample shows hundreds of thousands of distinct CDR3 sequences, about 25% of them seen only once. This material consisted of CD4+ T cells sorted from PBMCs, taken 4 to 6 days after vaccination. The receptor's source is a man aged 45 to 65 who received an inactivated influenza vaccine. The chain recombines TRBV19 with TRBJ1-1, with TRBD1 matching over 7 bases. CDR3 in DNA: TGTGCCAGTAGTATGGACAGGACTAACACTGAAGCTTTCTTT. This codes for CASSMDRTNTEAFF.